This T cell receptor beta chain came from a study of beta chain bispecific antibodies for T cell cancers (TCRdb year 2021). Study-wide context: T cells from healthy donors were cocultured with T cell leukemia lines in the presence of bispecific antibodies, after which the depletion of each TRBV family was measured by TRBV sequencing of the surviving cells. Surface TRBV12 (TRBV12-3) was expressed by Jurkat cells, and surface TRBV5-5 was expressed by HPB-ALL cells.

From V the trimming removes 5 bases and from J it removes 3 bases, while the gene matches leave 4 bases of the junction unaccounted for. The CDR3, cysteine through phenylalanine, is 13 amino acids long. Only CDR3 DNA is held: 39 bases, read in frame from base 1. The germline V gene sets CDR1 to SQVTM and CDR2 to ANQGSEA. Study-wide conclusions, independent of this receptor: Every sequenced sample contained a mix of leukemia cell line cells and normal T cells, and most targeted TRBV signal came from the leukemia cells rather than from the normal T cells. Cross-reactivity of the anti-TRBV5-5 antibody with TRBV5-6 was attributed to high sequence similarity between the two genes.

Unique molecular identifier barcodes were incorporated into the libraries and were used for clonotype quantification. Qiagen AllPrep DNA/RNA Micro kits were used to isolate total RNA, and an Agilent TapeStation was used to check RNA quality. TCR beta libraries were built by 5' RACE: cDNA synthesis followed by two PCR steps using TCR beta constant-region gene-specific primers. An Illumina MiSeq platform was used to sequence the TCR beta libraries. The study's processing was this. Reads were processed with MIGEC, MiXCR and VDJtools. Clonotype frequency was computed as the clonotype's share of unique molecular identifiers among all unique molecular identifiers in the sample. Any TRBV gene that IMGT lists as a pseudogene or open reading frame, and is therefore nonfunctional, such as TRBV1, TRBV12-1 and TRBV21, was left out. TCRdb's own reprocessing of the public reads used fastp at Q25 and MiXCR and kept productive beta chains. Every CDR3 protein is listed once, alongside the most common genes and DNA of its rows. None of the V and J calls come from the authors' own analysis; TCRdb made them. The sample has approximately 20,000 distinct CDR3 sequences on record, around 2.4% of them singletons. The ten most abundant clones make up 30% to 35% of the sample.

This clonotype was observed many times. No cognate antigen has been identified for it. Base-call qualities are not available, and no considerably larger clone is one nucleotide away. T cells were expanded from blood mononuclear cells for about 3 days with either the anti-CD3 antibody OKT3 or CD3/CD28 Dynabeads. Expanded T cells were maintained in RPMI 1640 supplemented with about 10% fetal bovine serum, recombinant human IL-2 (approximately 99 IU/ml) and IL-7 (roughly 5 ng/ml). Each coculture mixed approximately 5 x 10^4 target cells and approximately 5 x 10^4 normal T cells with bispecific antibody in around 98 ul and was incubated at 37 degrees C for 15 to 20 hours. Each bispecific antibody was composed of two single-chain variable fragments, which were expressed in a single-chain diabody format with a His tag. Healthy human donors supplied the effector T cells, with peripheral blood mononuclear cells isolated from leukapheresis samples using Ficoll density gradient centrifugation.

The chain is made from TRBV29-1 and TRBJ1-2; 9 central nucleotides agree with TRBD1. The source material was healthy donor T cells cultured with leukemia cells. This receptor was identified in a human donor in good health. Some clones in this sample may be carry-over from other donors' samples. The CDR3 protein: CSVRDRADYGYTF. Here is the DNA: TGCAGCGTTAGGGACAGGGCTGACTATGGCTACACCTTC.